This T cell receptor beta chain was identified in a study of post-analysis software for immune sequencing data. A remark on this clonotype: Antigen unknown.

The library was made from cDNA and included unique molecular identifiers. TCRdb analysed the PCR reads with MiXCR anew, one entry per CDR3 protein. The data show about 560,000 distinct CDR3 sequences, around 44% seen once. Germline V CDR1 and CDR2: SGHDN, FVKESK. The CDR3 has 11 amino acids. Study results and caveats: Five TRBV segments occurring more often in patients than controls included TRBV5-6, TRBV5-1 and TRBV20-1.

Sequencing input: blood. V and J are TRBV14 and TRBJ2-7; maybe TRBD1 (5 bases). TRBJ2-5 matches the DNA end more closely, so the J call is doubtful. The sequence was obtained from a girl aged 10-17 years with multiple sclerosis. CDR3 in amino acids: CASSHQGTQYF. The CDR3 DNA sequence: TGTGCCAGCAGCCATCAGGGGACCCAGTACTTC.